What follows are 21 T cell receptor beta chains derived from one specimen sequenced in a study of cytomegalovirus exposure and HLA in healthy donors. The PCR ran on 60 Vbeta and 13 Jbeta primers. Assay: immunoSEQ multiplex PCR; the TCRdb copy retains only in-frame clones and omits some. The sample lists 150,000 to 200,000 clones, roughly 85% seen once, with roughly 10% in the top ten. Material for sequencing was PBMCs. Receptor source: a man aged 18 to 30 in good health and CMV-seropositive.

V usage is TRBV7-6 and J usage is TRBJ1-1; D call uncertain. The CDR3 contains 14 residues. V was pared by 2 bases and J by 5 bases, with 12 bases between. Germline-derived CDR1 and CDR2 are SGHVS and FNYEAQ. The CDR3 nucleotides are TGTGCCAGCAGCTTAACCTCAACGGGGACTGAAGCTTTCTTT. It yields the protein CASSLTSTGTEAFF.

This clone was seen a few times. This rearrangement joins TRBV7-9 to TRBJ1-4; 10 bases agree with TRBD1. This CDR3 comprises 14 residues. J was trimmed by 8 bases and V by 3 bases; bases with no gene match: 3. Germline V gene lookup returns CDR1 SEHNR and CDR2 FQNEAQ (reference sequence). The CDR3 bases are TGTGCCAGCAGCTTCGGGACAGGGGAGGAAAAACTGTTTTTT. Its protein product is CASSFGTGEEKLFF.

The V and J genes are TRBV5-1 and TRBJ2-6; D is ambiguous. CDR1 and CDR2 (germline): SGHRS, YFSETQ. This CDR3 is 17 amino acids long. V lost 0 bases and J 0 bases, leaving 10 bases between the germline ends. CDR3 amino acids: CASSLALSGSGANVLTF. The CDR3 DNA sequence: TGCGCCAGCAGCTTGGCTCTTTCGGGCTCTGGGGCCAACGTCCTGACTTTC.

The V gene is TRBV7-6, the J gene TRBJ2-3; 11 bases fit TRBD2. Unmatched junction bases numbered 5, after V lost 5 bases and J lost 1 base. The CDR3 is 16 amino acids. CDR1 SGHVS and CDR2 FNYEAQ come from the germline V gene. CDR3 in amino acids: CASSGGTSGRTDTQYF. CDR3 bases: TGTGCCAGCAGCGGTGGGACTAGCGGCCGCACAGATACGCAGTATTTT.

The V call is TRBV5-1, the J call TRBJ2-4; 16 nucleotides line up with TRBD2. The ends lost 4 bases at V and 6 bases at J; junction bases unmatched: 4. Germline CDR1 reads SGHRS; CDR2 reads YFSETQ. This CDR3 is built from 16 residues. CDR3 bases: TGCGCCAGCAGCCCGGGGACTAGCGGGGGGGGAAACATTCAGTACTTC. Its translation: CASSPGTSGGGNIQYF.

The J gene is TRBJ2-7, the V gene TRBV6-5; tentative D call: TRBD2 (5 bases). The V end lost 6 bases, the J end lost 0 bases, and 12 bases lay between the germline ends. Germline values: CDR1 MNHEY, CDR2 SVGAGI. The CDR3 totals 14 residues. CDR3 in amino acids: CASRQTGSSYEQYF. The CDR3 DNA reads TGTGCCAGCAGGCAGACGGGGAGCTCCTACGAGCAGTACTTC.

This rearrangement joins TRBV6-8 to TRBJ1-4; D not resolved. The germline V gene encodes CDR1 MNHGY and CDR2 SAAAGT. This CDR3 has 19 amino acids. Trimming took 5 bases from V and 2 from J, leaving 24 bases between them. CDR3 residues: CASSRLVSRNPGTNEKLFF. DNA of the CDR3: TGTGCCAGCAGTCGTTTGGTATCAAGAAACCCGGGGACTAATGAAAAACTGTTTTTT.

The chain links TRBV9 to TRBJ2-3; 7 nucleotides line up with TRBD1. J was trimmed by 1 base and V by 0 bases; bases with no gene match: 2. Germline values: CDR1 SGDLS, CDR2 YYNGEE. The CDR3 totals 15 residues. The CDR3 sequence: CASSVGTGGTDTQYF. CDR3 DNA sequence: TGTGCCAGCAGCGTAGGTACAGGGGGCACAGATACGCAGTATTTT.

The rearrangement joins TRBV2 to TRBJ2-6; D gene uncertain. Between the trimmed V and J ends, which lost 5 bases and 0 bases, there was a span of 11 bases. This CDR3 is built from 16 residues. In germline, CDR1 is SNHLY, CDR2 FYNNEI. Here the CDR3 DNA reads TGTGCCAGCAGTTCTCTGATTAGCTCTGGGGCCAACGTCCTGACTTTC. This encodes CASSSLISSGANVLTF.

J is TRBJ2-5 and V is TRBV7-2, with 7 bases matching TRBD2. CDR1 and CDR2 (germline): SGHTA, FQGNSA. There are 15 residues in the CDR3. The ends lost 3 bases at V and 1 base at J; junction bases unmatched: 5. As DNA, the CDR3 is TGTGCCAGCAGCTTTGCTGGGGGGGGCCAAGAGACCCAGTACTTC. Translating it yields CASSFAGGGQETQYF.

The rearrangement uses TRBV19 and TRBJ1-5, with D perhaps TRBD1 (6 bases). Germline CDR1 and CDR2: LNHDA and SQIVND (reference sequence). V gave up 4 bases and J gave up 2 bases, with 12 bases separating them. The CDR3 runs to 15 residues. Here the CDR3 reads CASSTMGARNQPQHF. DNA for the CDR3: TGTGCCAGTAGTACTATGGGGGCGCGCAATCAGCCCCAGCATTTT.

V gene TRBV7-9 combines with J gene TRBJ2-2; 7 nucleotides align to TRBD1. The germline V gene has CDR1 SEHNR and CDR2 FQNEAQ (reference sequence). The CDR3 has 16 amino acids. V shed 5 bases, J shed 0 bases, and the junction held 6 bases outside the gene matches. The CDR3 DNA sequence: TGTGCCAGCAGCATCCCAGGGGGATCGAACACCGGGGAGCTGTTTTTT. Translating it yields CASSIPGGSNTGELFF.

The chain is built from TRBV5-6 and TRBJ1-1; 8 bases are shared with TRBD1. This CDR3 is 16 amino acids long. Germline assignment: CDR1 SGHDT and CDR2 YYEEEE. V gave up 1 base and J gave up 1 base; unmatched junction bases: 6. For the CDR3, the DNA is TGTGCCAGCAGCTTGCGACAGGGGAGGGGGAACACTGAAGCTTTCTTT. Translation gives CASSLRQGRGNTEAFF.

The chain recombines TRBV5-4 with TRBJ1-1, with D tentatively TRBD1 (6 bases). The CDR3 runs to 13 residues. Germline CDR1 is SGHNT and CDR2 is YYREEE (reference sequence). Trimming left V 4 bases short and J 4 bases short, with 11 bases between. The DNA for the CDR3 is TGTGCCAGCAGCACAACAGGGTTCACTGAAGCTTTCTTT. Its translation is CASSTTGFTEAFF.

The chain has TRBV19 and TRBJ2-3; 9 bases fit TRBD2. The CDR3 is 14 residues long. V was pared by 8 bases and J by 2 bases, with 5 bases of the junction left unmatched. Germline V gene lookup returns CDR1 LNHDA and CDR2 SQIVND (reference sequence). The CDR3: CASSTSGFTDTQYF. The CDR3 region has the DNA TGTGCCAGTTCCACTAGCGGGTTCACAGATACGCAGTATTTT.

DNA for the CDR3: TGTGCCAGCAGCTTAAGAACGGGAGAGCAGTTCTTC. Translating it yields CASSLRTGEQFF. V gene TRBV7-3 combines with J gene TRBJ2-1; D is possibly TRBD2 (5 bases). The germline gives CDR1 SGHTA, CDR2 FQGTGA. The CDR3 has 12 amino acids. The germline V and J ends were trimmed by 1 base and 10 bases, with 8 bases remaining between them. The variable domain in full, with the rest retrieved from reference TRBV7-3 and TRBJ2-1, is GAGVSQTPSNKVTEKGKYVELRCDPISGHTALYWYRQSLGQGPEFLIYFQGTGAADDSGLPNDRFFAVRPEGSVSTLKIQRTERGDSAVYLCASSLRTGEQFFGPGTRLTVL.

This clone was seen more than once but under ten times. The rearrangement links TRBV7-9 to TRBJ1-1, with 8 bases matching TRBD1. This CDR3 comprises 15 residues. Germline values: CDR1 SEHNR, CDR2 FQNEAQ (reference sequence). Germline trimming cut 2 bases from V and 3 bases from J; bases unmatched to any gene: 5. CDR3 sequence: CASSLSSGGYTEAFF. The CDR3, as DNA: TGTGCCAGCAGCTTATCTTCAGGGGGCTACACTGAAGCTTTCTTT.

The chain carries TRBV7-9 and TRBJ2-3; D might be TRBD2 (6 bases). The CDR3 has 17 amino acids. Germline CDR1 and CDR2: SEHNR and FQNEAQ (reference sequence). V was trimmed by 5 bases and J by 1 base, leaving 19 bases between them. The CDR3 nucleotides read TGTGCCAGCAGCCTTGGACATTTCGGGAGAGGCACAGATACGCAGTATTTT. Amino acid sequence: CASSLGHFGRGTDTQYF.

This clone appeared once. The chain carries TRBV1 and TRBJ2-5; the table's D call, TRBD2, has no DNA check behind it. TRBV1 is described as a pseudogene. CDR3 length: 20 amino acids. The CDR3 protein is CTSSQEGLALAGGPRETQYF. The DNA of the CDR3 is TGCACCAGCAGCCAAGAGGGGCTGGCACTAGCGGGGGGGCCGCGGGAGACCCAGTACTTC.

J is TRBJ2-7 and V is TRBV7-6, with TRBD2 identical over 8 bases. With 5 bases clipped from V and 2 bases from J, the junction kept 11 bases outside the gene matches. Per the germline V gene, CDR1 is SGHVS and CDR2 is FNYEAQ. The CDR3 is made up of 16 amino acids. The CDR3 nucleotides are TGTGCCAGCAGCCCAAGGGCGGGGGGTGGAACCTACGAGCAGTACTTC. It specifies CASSPRAGGGTYEQYF.

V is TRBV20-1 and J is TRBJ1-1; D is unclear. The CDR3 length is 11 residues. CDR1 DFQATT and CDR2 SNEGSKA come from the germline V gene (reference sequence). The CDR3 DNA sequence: TGCATCGGGGTGGGTGGCACTGAAGCTTTCTTT. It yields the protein CIGVGGTEAFF.